The present T cell receptor beta chain was sequenced within a study of tissue T cells after allogeneic stem cell transplantation. This sample's time point: mouse harvest day 7 after allogeneic transplant. Each mouse received 10^7 T-cell-depleted marrow cells plus 10^6 splenic CD5+ T cells by tail vein. This mouse GVHD model was MHC-mismatched B6 to BALB/c, profiled day 7 or 14. This CDR3 is 15 amino acids long. Germline CDR1 is SNHLY and CDR2 is FYNGKV (reference sequence). V was clipped by 1 base and J by 4 bases; unmatched bases: 4. Findings and limits, study-wide: Tissue-detected TCR repertoire was only partly captured by blood and spleen T cells. Few T cell clones were shared across patients, but motif clusters showed tissue-specific shared signatures.

Produced via immunoSEQ multiplex PCR; TCRdb's table is partial and in-frame only. This sample yields roughly 7,300 clones, of which about 50% are seen a single time; around 5.4% belongs to the top ten. This clone was seen just once. Its antigen is currently unknown. Gene names are mouse gene names. The read ends 1 residue early relative to the CDR3; the germline J gene fills the gap. The chain employs TRBV3 and TRBJ1-1, with TRBD1 matching over 9 bases. This TCR was sampled from a female BALB/c mouse given C57BL/6 T cells with graft-versus-host disease after an allogeneic hematopoietic cell transplant. Sequenced: gut tissue. Here the CDR3 reads CASSLGGTGFTEVFF. The sequenced part of the CDR3 DNA is TGTGCCAGCAGCTTAGGTGGGACAGGGTTCACAGAAGTCTTC. The full variable domain, its missing parts supplied by reference TRBV3 and TRBJ1-1, is GPKVLQIPSHQIIDMGQMVTLNCDPVSNHLYFYWYKQILGQQMEFLVNFYNGKVMEKSKLFKDQFSVERPDGSYFTLKIQPTALEDSAVYFCASSLGGTGFTEVFFGKGTRLTVV.